This T cell receptor (beta chain) was identified in a study of blood T cell repertoires in COVID-19. Study context: Sources were T cells, B-cell-depleted T cells, or PBMCs; the material itself was cDNA or gDNA.

The age range of participants was about 18 to 95 years, with residence in about two dozen US areas. With V trimmed by 4 bases and J by 6 bases, 10 bases remained unmatched. Germline CDR1 is SGHDT and CDR2 is YYEEEE. The CDR3 is 16 residues long. Profiling relied on immunoSEQ multiplex PCR, and the TCRdb table lists in-frame clones only, not all of them. Of roughly 250,000 clones detected, roughly 90% appear once; the ten largest clones hold under 3%. This clone was recorded only once. The sequence came from a woman aged 40 to 50 with acute COVID-19. This chain connects TRBV5-6 to TRBJ2-1, with 10 bases aligning to TRBD2. The source material was PBMCs or T cells enriched from blood (not recorded which). CDR3 nucleotide sequence: TGTGCCAGCAGCATACTCGGACTAGCGGCGTCCAATGAGCAGTTCTTC. Amino acids: CASSILGLAASNEQFF.